This T cell receptor (beta chain) was profiled in a study of CD8 T cells in Susac syndrome. Random-hexamer reverse transcription was applied to roughly 0.5 to 1 ug RNA. The immunoSEQ assay covered 54 Vbeta and 13 Jbeta segments for CDR3. One entry per CDR3 protein, called by TCRdb with MiXCR from the immunoSEQ multiplex PCR reads. The sample carries around 23,000 distinct CDR3 sequences, 85% to 95% recorded once. TEMRA cells were FACS-enriched, unlike CD8+ and CD4+ T cells, which were negatively isolated. About this clonotype itself: Its cognate antigen is unknown.

The germline V and J ends were trimmed by 1 base and 10 bases, with 12 bases remaining between them. This CDR3 comprises 13 residues. Germline CDR1 and CDR2: SGHAT and FQNNGV. Findings of the study overall: Susac-specific public clones numbered approximately 15 in total CD8+ repertoires (and 5 or 6 in CD8+ TEMRA repertoires). By the study's own acknowledgment, its TCR sequencing and HLA analysis included relatively few individuals.

Specimen: CD8+ T cells from PBMCs. This sequence joins TRBV11-2 and TRBJ2-3; D unresolved. This TCR derives from a human donor with Susac syndrome. CDR3 DNA sequence: TGTGCCAGCAGCTTAGGTAACTGGACCCCGCAGTATTTT. Amino acids: CASSLGNWTPQYF.